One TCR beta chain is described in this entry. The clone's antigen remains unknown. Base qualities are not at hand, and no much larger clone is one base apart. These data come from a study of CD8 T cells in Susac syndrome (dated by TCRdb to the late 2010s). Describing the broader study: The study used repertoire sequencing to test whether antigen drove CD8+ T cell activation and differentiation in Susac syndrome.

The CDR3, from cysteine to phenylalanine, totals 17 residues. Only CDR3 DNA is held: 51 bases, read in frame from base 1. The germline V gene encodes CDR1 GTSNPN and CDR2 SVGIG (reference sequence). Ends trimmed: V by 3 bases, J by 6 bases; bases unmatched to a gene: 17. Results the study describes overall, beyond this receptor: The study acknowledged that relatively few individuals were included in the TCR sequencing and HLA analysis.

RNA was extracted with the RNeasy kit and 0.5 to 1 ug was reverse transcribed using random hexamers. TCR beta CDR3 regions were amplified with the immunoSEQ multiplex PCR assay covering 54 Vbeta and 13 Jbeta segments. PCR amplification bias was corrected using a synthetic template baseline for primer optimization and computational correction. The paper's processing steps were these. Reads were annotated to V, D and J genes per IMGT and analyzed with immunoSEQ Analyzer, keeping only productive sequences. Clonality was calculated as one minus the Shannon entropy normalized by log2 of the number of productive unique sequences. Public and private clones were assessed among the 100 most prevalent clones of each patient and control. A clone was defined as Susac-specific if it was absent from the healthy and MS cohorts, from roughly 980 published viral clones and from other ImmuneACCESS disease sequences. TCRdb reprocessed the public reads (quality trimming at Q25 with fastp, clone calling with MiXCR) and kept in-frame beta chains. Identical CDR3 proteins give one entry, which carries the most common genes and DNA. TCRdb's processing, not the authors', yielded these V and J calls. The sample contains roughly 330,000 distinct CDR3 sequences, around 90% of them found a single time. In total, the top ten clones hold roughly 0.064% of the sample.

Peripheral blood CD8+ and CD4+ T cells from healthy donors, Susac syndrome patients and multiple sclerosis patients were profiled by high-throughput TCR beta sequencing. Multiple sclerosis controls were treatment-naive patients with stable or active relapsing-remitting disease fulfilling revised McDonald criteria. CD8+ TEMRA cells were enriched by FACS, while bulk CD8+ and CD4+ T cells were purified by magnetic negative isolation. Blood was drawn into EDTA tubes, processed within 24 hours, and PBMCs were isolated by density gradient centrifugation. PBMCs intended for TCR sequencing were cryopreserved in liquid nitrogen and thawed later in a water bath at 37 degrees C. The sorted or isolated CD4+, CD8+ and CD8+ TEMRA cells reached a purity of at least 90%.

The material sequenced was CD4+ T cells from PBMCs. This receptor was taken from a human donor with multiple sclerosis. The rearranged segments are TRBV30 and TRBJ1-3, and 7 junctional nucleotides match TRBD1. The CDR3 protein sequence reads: CAWRRGLGHRGKNTIYF. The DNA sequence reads TGTGCCTGGAGGAGGGGGTTGGGACACAGGGGTAAAAACACCATATATTTT.